A single sample is the source of the 14 T cell receptor beta chains below, sequenced in a study of graft-versus-host responses after intestinal transplantation. Sequencing was performed with immunoSEQ multiplex PCR; in TCRdb, only in-frame clones are kept and a portion is missing. The sample shows more than 70,000 clones, 90% of them seen only once. No antigen is known for these receptors. The sample in question was unstimulated CD4+ T cells sorted from spleen or lymph node cells, obtained before intestinal transplant. All receptors derive from a human donor who received an intestinal transplant.

The V and J genes are TRBV6-1 and TRBJ2-3; TRBD1 aligns across 7 bases. Per germline, CDR1 MNHNS and CDR2 SASEGT. Trimming removed 4 bases from V and 2 bases from J; junction bases left unmatched: 3. The CDR3 runs to 14 residues. The CDR3 bases are TGTGCCAGCAGTGGGGGGACAGCCACAGATACGCAGTATTTT. Protein product: CASSGGTATDTQYF.

The rearrangement links TRBV6-5 to TRBJ2-3, with 8 positions matching TRBD2. Trimming took 7 bases from V and 7 from J; bases not matched to a gene: 10. From germline, CDR1 is MNHEY and CDR2 SVGAGI. This CDR3 spans 14 amino acids. As DNA, the CDR3 is TGTGCCAGCACTGCGACCGGGGGGGGAAATACGCAGTATTTT. Its protein product is CASTATGGGNTQYF.

The chain is built from TRBV2 and TRBJ1-3, with TRBD1 as a possible D gene (5 bases). V was pared by 6 bases and J by 2 bases, with 17 bases between. Germline V lookup: CDR1 SNHLY, CDR2 FYNNEI. This CDR3 spans 16 amino acids. Written as DNA, the CDR3 is TGTGCCAGCAGCCGAGACAGCTACCTAACTGGAAACACCATATATTTT. Translated: CASSRDSYLTGNTIYF.

The rearrangement uses TRBV6-6 and TRBJ2-1, with D perhaps TRBD1 (6 bases). The CDR3 has 15 residues. Germline assignment: CDR1 MNHNY and CDR2 SVGAGI (reference sequence). V lost 5 bases to trimming and J lost 3 bases, with 14 bases between them. CDR3 region: CASSPPGQNYNEQFF. CDR3 in DNA: TGTGCCAGCAGTCCCCCAGGACAGAACTACAATGAGCAGTTCTTC.

V usage is TRBV29-1 and J usage is TRBJ2-1; 8 nucleotides align to TRBD1. Trimming took 6 bases from V and 2 from J; bases not matched to a gene: 6. CDR3 length: 14 amino acids. Germline V gene lookup returns CDR1 SQVTM and CDR2 ANQGSEA. The CDR3, as DNA: TGCAGCGTGGCCCAGGGGGCACCCTACAATGAGCAGTTCTTC. It specifies CSVAQGAPYNEQFF.

The rearrangement uses TRBV19 and TRBJ1-1; perhaps TRBD1 as D (5 bases). V lost 4 bases, J lost 2 bases, and 8 bases lay in between. CDR1 and CDR2 (germline): LNHDA, SQIVND (reference sequence). The CDR3 length is 13 residues. As DNA, the CDR3 is TGTGCCAGTAGTAAGACAGACAACACTGAAGCTTTCTTT. Its translation is CASSKTDNTEAFF.

The chain joins TRBV6-1 to TRBJ2-7; TRBD1 might be the D (6 bases). The CDR3 is made up of 14 amino acids. CDR1 is MNHNS and CDR2 is SASEGT in the germline V gene. Trimming removed 6 bases from V and 2 bases from J, with 14 bases in between. The CDR3 DNA sequence: TGTGCCAGCAGGAACCCAGGGGTCGCCTACGAGCAGTACTTC. The encoded protein is CASRNPGVAYEQYF.

The chain couples TRBV5-1 to TRBJ1-6; 8 nucleotides line up with TRBD1. The CDR3 has 17 amino acids. The germline V gene has CDR1 SGHRS and CDR2 YFSETQ. V shed 3 bases, J shed 9 bases, and the junction held 14 bases outside the gene matches. CDR3: CASSSGQGNHWSSPLHF. CDR3 nucleotides: TGCGCCAGCAGCTCAGGACAGGGCAACCACTGGAGTTCACCCCTCCACTTT.

V and J are TRBV14 and TRBJ2-5; TRBD2 agrees at 9 bases. The CDR3 runs to 14 residues. Germline lookup yields CDR1 SGHDN and CDR2 FVKESK. The junction had 9 bases not matched to a gene; V was cut back by 6 bases and J by 7 bases. CDR3 in amino acids: CASSHSGGKRTQYF. DNA for the CDR3: TGTGCCAGCAGTCATAGCGGGGGCAAGAGGACCCAGTACTTC.

The chain links TRBV5-6 to TRBJ2-5; tentative D call: TRBD2 (7 bases). Trimming left V 1 base short and J 5 bases short, with 18 bases between. The CDR3 consists of 16 residues. Per germline, CDR1 SGHDT and CDR2 YYEEEE. The CDR3 region is CASSLFGGGPRETQYF. The CDR3, as DNA: TGTGCCAGCAGCTTGTTTGGGGGGGGGCCCCGGGAGACCCAGTACTTC.

This chain uses TRBV6-1 with TRBJ1-3, with a possible D match to TRBD1 (5 bases). Trimming cost V 5 bases and J 0 bases, with 8 bases left between them. The germline V gene encodes CDR1 MNHNS and CDR2 SASEGT. CDR3 size: 14 residues. CDR3: CASSQGHSGNTIYF. In DNA, the CDR3 is TGTGCCAGCAGTCAGGGCCACTCTGGAAACACCATATATTTT.

In its sample, this clone was seen a few times. The chain employs TRBV6-5 and TRBJ2-7, with 10 bases that match TRBD1. Germline lookup yields CDR1 MNHEY and CDR2 SVGAGI. The junction had 8 bases not matched to a gene; V was cut back by 6 bases and J by 6 bases. The CDR3 is 14 residues long. CDR3 sequence reads: CASSQGQGFGEQYF. In DNA, the CDR3 is TGTGCCAGCAGCCAGGGACAGGGGTTTGGCGAGCAGTACTTC.

CDR3 bases: TGTGCCAGCAGTTTAACCCGACAGGGTTTTGGCTACACCTTC. Translated: CASSLTRQGFGYTF. The chain has TRBV27 and TRBJ1-2; 7 bases fit TRBD1. Germline CDR1 and CDR2: MNHEY and SMNVEV (reference sequence). Germline trimming cut 2 bases from V and 7 bases from J; bases unmatched to any gene: 7. This CDR3 is built from 14 residues.

The chain carries TRBV2 and TRBJ1-1; D unclear. Germline V gene data show CDR1 as SNHLY and CDR2 as FYNNEI. V was cut by 4 bases and J by 1 base, with 4 bases left in between. The CDR3 loop spans 12 amino acids. CDR3 in DNA: TGTGCCAGCAGTGCGGGGAACACTGAAGCTTTCTTT. Amino acid sequence: CASSAGNTEAFF.